This TCR beta chain was profiled in a study of CD8 T cells in ankylosing spondylitis. Regarding the study as a whole: Earlier authors reported some of these motif variants in reactive arthritis synovial fluid and blood. A motif in TCR beta, a set of under 10 highly homologous variants, appeared characteristic of ankylosing spondylitis blood. Significantly higher representation of disease-linked clones was reported for matched ankylosing spondylitis synovial fluid. Disease-linked clones were found to be CD8+ and relatively rare in peripheral blood.

This clonotype was seen only a few times. As yet, its antigen is unknown. Scientists made TCR beta libraries using quantitative 5'-RACE with molecular barcodes. From the 5' RACE reads, TCRdb called clonotypes with MiXCR, one entry per CDR3 protein. The table lists 390,000 or so distinct CDR3 sequences, 20% to 25% of them singletons. This CDR3 is built from 13 residues. Germline assignment: CDR1 MDHEN and CDR2 SYDVKM. With 7 bases removed from V and 1 base from J, the gap between germline ends came to 11 bases. Sequenced sample: blood, either unsorted or a sorted T cell fraction (not recorded which). This clonotype originated in a male donor with ankylosing spondylitis. The chain joins TRBV28 to TRBJ2-7, with D perhaps TRBD1 (6 bases). The CDR3 loop is CASNSQGSYEQYF. CDR3 nucleotides: TGTGCCAGCAACTCACAGGGTTCCTACGAGCAGTACTTC.